Listed below are T cell receptor beta chains from one sample, sequenced in a study of blood T cell repertoires in COVID-19. Data came from immunoSEQ multiplex PCR; TCRdb stores just in-frame clones and leaves some out. The sample comprises roughly 350,000 clones, 85% of which are singletons, and approximately 3.7% rests with the top ten. The sample comprised peripheral blood. The receptors originated from a young woman with acute or convalescent COVID-19. Both conserved end residues are part of each CDR3. A D gene is named only where the DNA matches it firmly. Clone size appears in some rows only: once, few, many, or a class for an expanded clone.

J gene: TRBJ1-1; clone size: -; D gene: -; V gene: TRBV5-1; CDR3 protein: CASSSTGPNTEAFF; CDR3 DNA: TGCGCCAGCAGCTCAACAGGGCCGAACACTGAAGCTTTCTTT
J gene: TRBJ1-3; clone size: -; D gene: -; V gene: TRBV9; CDR3 protein: CASSLRVDSSGNTIYF; CDR3 DNA: TGTGCCAGCAGCTTGCGAGTGGACAGCTCTGGAAACACCATATATTTT
J gene: TRBJ2-7; clone size: -; D gene: -; V gene: TRBV7-9; CDR3 protein: CASSLYGVEQYF; CDR3 DNA: TGTGCCAGCAGCTTATACGGGGTCGAGCAGTACTTC
J gene: TRBJ2-7; clone size: -; D gene: -; V gene: TRBV5-1; CDR3 protein: CASSLVGQLLNYEQYF; CDR3 DNA: TGCGCCAGCAGCTTGGTGGGGCAGCTCCTAAACTACGAGCAGTACTTC
J gene: TRBJ2-5; clone size: -; D gene: -; V gene: TRBV2; CDR3 protein: CASAEEGKQTQYF; CDR3 DNA: TGTGCCAGCGCGGAGGAAGGGAAACAGACCCAGTACTTC
J gene: TRBJ1-5; clone size: -; D gene: -; V gene: TRBV7-2; CDR3 protein: CASSREAGQPQHF; CDR3 DNA: TGTGCCAGCAGCCGGGAGGCCGGACAGCCCCAGCATTTT
J gene: TRBJ2-7; clone size: -; D gene: TRBD2; V gene: TRBV6-1; CDR3 protein: CASSESYSGSHEQYF; CDR3 DNA: TGTGCCAGCAGTGAATCCTATAGCGGGAGCCACGAGCAGTACTTC
J gene: TRBJ2-3; clone size: -; D gene: TRBD2; V gene: TRBV28; CDR3 protein: CASGLAGEGGDTQYF; CDR3 DNA: TGTGCCAGCGGACTAGCGGGAGAGGGAGGAGATACGCAGTATTTT
J gene: TRBJ1-2; clone size: -; D gene: -; V gene: TRBV4-2; CDR3 protein: CASSQQGFGYGYTF; CDR3 DNA: TGTGCCAGCAGCCAGCAGGGTTTCGGCTATGGCTACACCTTC
J gene: TRBJ1-5; clone size: -; D gene: -; V gene: TRBV6-5; CDR3 protein: CASREGHSNQPQHF; CDR3 DNA: TGTGCCAGCAGGGAGGGCCATAGCAATCAGCCCCAGCATTTT
J gene: TRBJ2-2; clone size: once; D gene: -; V gene: TRBV19; CDR3 protein: CASSLGRQVANTGELFF; CDR3 DNA: TGTGCCAGTAGTCTGGGCAGACAGGTCGCGAACACCGGGGAGCTGTTTTTT
J gene: TRBJ1-6; clone size: -; D gene: TRBD1; V gene: TRBV2; CDR3 protein: CASSEAGQGSSPLHF; CDR3 DNA: TGTGCCAGCAGTGAAGCGGGACAGGGGAGTTCACCCCTCCACTTT
J gene: TRBJ2-2; clone size: -; D gene: TRBD1; V gene: TRBV5-1; CDR3 protein: CASSLTGGATGELFF; CDR3 DNA: TGCGCCAGCAGCTTGACAGGGGGCGCTACCGGGGAGCTGTTTTTT
J gene: TRBJ2-7; clone size: -; D gene: -; V gene: TRBV12-3/TRBV12-4; CDR3 protein: CASSLAQWEQYF; CDR3 DNA: TGTGCCAGCAGTTTAGCTCAGTGGGAGCAGTACTTC
J gene: TRBJ1-2; clone size: -; D gene: TRBD1; V gene: TRBV28; CDR3 protein: CASSLDRGRGYTF; CDR3 DNA: TGTGCCAGCAGCCTGGACAGGGGGCGCGGCTACACCTTC
J gene: TRBJ1-2; clone size: once; D gene: -; V gene: TRBV28; CDR3 protein: CASSLSQGTFYGYTF; CDR3 DNA: TGTGCCAGCAGTTTATCGCAGGGGACCTTCTATGGCTACACCTTC
J gene: TRBJ2-7; clone size: -; D gene: -; V gene: TRBV10-1; CDR3 protein: CASSESTGYEQYF; CDR3 DNA: TGCGCCAGCAGTGAGTCGACAGGCTACGAGCAGTACTTC
J gene: TRBJ2-5; clone size: -; D gene: -; V gene: TRBV6-1; CDR3 protein: CASSEAPGGGVETQYF; CDR3 DNA: TGTGCCAGCAGTGAAGCCCCGGGAGGGGGCGTGGAGACCCAGTACTTC
J gene: TRBJ2-6; clone size: once; D gene: -; V gene: TRBV27; CDR3 protein: CASSKERAGANVLTF; CDR3 DNA: TGTGCCAGCAGCAAAGAGAGGGCTGGGGCCAACGTCCTGACTTTC
J gene: TRBJ2-5; clone size: -; D gene: -; V gene: TRBV2; CDR3 protein: CASSKGGSETQYF; CDR3 DNA: TGTGCCAGCAGTAAAGGTGGGAGCGAGACCCAGTACTTC
J gene: TRBJ2-7; clone size: -; D gene: TRBD1; V gene: TRBV29-1; CDR3 protein: CSVRGQGNEQYF; CDR3 DNA: TGCAGCGTCAGAGGACAGGGGAACGAGCAGTACTTC
J gene: TRBJ2-1; clone size: -; D gene: -; V gene: TRBV24-1; CDR3 protein: CATSDPGYEQFF; CDR3 DNA: TGTGCCACCAGTGACCCAGGCTATGAGCAGTTCTTC
J gene: TRBJ2-2; clone size: -; D gene: TRBD1; V gene: TRBV19; CDR3 protein: CASSSHRGDTGELFF; CDR3 DNA: TGTGCCAGTAGTAGCCACAGGGGGGACACCGGGGAGCTGTTTTTT
J gene: TRBJ2-5; clone size: -; D gene: -; V gene: TRBV7-8; CDR3 protein: CASSPRGKETQYF; CDR3 DNA: TGTGCCAGCAGCCCGCGGGGCAAGGAGACCCAGTACTTC
J gene: TRBJ1-4; clone size: -; D gene: TRBD1; V gene: TRBV4-1; CDR3 protein: CASSQGDREGEKLFF; CDR3 DNA: TGCGCCAGCAGCCAAGGGGACAGGGAAGGCGAAAAACTGTTTTTT
J gene: TRBJ1-2; clone size: -; D gene: -; V gene: TRBV28; CDR3 protein: CASGADDGYTF; CDR3 DNA: TGTGCCAGCGGAGCAGACGATGGCTACACCTTC
J gene: TRBJ1-5; clone size: few; D gene: TRBD1; V gene: TRBV4-1; CDR3 protein: CASSQATGESQPQHF; CDR3 DNA: TGCGCCAGCAGCCAGGCGACAGGGGAAAGTCAGCCCCAGCATTTT
J gene: TRBJ1-5; clone size: -; D gene: -; V gene: TRBV27; CDR3 protein: CASSQGVWPQHF; CDR3 DNA: TGTGCCAGCAGCCAGGGTGTGTGGCCCCAGCATTTT
J gene: TRBJ1-1; clone size: -; D gene: TRBD1; V gene: TRBV7-2; CDR3 protein: CASSNRGAGTEAFF; CDR3 DNA: TGTGCCAGCAGCAACAGGGGCGCTGGCACTGAAGCTTTCTTT
J gene: TRBJ1-2; clone size: -; D gene: TRBD1; V gene: TRBV5-1; CDR3 protein: CASSLDRGNGYTF; CDR3 DNA: TGCGCCAGCAGCTTGGACAGGGGCAATGGCTACACCTTC
J gene: TRBJ1-6; clone size: few; D gene: TRBD1; V gene: TRBV2; CDR3 protein: CASRRQGWGINSPLHF; CDR3 DNA: TGTGCCAGCAGACGACAGGGATGGGGGATTAATTCACCCCTCCACTTT
J gene: TRBJ2-5; clone size: once; D gene: TRBD2; V gene: TRBV2; CDR3 protein: CASTTGGRETQYF; CDR3 DNA: TGTGCCAGCACTACGGGGGGGCGGGAGACCCAGTACTTC
J gene: TRBJ2-1; clone size: -; D gene: -; V gene: TRBV5-1; CDR3 protein: CASSIGVNNEQFF; CDR3 DNA: TGCGCCAGCAGTATCGGGGTTAACAATGAGCAGTTCTTC
J gene: TRBJ1-3; clone size: -; D gene: -; V gene: TRBV18; CDR3 protein: CASSPSTSSGNTIYF; CDR3 DNA: TGTGCCAGCTCACCCTCGACTAGCTCTGGAAACACCATATATTTT
J gene: TRBJ1-2; clone size: -; D gene: -; V gene: TRBV7-9; CDR3 protein: CASSLGTVRTPYGYTF; CDR3 DNA: TGTGCCAGCAGCTTAGGCACCGTCCGTACTCCCTATGGCTACACCTTC
J gene: TRBJ1-3; clone size: -; D gene: -; V gene: TRBV4-2; CDR3 protein: CASSQVSGNSGNTIYF; CDR3 DNA: TGTGCCAGCAGCCAAGTATCCGGGAACTCTGGAAACACCATATATTTT
J gene: TRBJ2-7; clone size: few; D gene: TRBD2; V gene: TRBV11-2; CDR3 protein: CASSLTSGSYEQYF; CDR3 DNA: TGTGCCAGCAGCTTGACTAGCGGGAGTTACGAGCAGTACTTC
J gene: TRBJ1-5; clone size: -; D gene: -; V gene: TRBV4-2; CDR3 protein: CASSQERQGRQPQHF; CDR3 DNA: TGTGCCAGCAGCCAAGAAAGGCAGGGAAGGCAGCCCCAGCATTTT
J gene: TRBJ2-1; clone size: few; D gene: -; V gene: TRBV10-1; CDR3 protein: CASSESTGYNEQFF; CDR3 DNA: TGCGCCAGCAGTGAGTCGACGGGGTACAATGAGCAGTTCTTC
J gene: TRBJ2-7; clone size: -; D gene: TRBD1; V gene: TRBV20-1; CDR3 protein: CSASSWTGSYEQYF; CDR3 DNA: TGCAGTGCTAGTAGCTGGACAGGATCCTACGAGCAGTACTTC
J gene: TRBJ2-7; clone size: -; D gene: TRBD1; V gene: TRBV28; CDR3 protein: CASSFSRGQNEQYF; CDR3 DNA: TGTGCCAGCAGTTTCTCCAGGGGGCAGAACGAGCAGTACTTC
J gene: TRBJ2-1; clone size: -; D gene: TRBD2; V gene: TRBV9; CDR3 protein: CASSSMAGGLKEQFF; CDR3 DNA: TGTGCCAGCAGCAGTATGGCGGGGGGACTCAAGGAGCAGTTCTTC
J gene: TRBJ2-1; clone size: -; D gene: TRBD1; V gene: TRBV5-1; CDR3 protein: CASSLTGENEQFF; CDR3 DNA: TGCGCCAGCAGCTTGACAGGGGAGAATGAGCAGTTCTTC
J gene: TRBJ2-3; clone size: -; D gene: TRBD2; V gene: TRBV29-1; CDR3 protein: CSVGLAFTDTQYF; CDR3 DNA: TGCAGCGTCGGACTAGCGTTCACAGATACGCAGTATTTT
J gene: TRBJ2-7; clone size: -; D gene: -; V gene: TRBV27; CDR3 protein: CASSSTGEYEQYF; CDR3 DNA: TGTGCCAGCAGTTCCACAGGAGAATACGAGCAGTACTTC